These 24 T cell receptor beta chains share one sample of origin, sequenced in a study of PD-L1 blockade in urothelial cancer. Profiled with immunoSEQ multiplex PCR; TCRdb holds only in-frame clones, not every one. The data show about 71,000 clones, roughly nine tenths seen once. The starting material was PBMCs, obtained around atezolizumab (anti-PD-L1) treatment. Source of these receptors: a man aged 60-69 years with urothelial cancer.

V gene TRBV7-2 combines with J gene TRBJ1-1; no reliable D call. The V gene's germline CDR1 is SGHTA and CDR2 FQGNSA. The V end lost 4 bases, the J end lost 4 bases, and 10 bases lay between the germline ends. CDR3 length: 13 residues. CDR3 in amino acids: CASSSTPGTEAFF. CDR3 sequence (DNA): TGTGCCAGCAGCTCTACCCCGGGCACTGAAGCTTTCTTT.

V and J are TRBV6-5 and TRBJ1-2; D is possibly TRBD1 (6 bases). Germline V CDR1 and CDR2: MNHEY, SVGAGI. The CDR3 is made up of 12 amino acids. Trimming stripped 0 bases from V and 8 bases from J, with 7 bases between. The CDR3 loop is CASSYSRGGYTF. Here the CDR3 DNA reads TGTGCCAGCAGTTACTCGAGGGGGGGCTACACCTTC.

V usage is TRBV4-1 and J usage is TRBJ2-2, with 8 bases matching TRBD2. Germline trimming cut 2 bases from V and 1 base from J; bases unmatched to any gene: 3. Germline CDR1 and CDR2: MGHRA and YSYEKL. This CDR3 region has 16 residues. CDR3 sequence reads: CASSQNSGGNTGELFF. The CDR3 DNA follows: TGCGCCAGCAGCCAAAACAGCGGGGGGAACACCGGGGAGCTGTTTTTT.

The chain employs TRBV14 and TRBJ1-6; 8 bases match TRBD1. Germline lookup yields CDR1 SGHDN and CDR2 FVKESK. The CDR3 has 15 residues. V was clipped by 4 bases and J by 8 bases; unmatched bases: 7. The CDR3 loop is CASSLWTGRYSPLHF. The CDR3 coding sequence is TGTGCCAGCAGCCTTTGGACAGGGCGATATTCACCCCTCCACTTT.

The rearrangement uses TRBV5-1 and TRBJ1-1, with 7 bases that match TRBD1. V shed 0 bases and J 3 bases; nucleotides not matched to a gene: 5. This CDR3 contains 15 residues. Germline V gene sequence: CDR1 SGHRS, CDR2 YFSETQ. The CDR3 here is CASSLGDRVDTEAFF. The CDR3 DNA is TGCGCCAGCAGCTTGGGAGACAGGGTGGACACTGAAGCTTTCTTT.

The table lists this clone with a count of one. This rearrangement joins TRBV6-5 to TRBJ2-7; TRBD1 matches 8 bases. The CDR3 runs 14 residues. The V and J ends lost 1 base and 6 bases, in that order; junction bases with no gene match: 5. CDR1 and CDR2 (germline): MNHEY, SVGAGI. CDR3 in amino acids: CASSYFGRGREQYF. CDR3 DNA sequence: TGTGCCAGCAGTTACTTCGGCAGGGGGCGCGAGCAGTACTTC.

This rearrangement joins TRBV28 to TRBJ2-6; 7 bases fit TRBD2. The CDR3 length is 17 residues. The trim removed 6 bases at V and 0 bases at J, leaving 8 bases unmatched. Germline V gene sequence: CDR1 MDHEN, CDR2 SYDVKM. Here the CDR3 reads CASRLGLLLSGANVLTF. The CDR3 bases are TGTGCCAGCAGATTGGGACTACTCCTCTCTGGGGCCAACGTCCTGACTTTC.

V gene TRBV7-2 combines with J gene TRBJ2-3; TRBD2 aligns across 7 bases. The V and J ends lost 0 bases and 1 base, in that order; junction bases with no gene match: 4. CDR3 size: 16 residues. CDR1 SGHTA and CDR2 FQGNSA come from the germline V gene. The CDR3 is CASSLALGGGTDTQYF. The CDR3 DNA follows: TGTGCCAGCAGCTTAGCGCTTGGGGGGGGCACAGATACGCAGTATTTT.

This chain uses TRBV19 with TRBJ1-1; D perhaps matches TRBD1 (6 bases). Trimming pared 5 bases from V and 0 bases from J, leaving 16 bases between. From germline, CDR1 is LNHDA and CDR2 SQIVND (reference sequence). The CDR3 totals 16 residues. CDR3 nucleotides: TGTGCCAGTAGTTGGGTCTTCGGACAGTTGAACACTGAAGCTTTCTTT. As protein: CASSWVFGQLNTEAFF.

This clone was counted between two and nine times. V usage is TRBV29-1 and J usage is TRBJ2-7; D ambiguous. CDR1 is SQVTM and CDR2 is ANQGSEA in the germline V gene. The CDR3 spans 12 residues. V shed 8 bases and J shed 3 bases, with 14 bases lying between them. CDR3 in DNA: TGCAGCTCGCTAGACGGGTACTACGAGCAGTACTTC. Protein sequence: CSSLDGYYEQYF.

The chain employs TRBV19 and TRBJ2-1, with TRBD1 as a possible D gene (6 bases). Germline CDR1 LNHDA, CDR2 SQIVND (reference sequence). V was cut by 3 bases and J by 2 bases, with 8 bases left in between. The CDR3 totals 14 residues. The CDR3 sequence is CASSIGGPYNEQFF. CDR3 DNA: TGTGCCAGTAGTATTGGGGGCCCCTACAATGAGCAGTTCTTC. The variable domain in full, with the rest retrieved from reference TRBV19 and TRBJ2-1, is DGGITQSPKYLFRKEGQNVTLSCEQNLNHDAMYWYRQDPGQGLRLIYYSQIVNDFQKGDIAEGYSVSREKKESFPLTVTSAQKNPTAFYLCASSIGGPYNEQFFGPGTRLTVL.

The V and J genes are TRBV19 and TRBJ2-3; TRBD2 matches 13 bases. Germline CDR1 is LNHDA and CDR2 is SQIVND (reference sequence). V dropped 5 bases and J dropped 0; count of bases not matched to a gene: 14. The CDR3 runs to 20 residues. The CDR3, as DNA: TGTGCCAGTAGTCCCAAGAGGGGACTAGCGGGGACAATTAGCACAGATACGCAGTATTTT. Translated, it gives CASSPKRGLAGTISTDTQYF.

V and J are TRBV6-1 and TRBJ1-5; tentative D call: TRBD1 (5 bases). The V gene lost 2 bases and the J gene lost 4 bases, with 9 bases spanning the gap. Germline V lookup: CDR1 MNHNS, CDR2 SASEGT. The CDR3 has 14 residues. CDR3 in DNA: TGTGCCAGCAGTGAAATGGCAGGGAATCAGCCCCAGCATTTT. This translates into CASSEMAGNQPQHF.

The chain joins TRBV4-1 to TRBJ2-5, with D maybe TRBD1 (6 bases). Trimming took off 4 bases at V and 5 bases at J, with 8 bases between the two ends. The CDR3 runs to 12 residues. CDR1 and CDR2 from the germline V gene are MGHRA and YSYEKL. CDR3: CASSLQGETQYF. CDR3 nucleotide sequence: TGCGCCAGCAGCCTTCAGGGGGAGACCCAGTACTTC.

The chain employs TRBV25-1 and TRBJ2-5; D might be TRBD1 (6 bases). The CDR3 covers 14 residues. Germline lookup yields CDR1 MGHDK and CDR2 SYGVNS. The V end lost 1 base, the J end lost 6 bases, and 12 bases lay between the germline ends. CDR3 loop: CASSESGARQTQYF. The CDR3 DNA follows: TGTGCCAGCAGTGAATCAGGGGCTAGGCAGACCCAGTACTTC. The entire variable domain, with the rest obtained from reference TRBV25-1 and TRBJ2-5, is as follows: EADIYQTPRYLVIGTGKKITLECSQTMGHDKMYWYQQDPGMELHLIHYSYGVNSTEKGDLSSESTVSRIRTEHFPLTLESARPSHTSQYLCASSESGARQTQYFGPGTRLLVL.

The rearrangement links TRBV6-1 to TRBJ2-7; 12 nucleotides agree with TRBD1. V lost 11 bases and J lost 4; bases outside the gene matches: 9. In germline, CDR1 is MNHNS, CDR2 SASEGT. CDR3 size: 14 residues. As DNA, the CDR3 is TGTGCCGCACAGAAGGGACAGGGGGCTTACGAGCAGTACTTC. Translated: CAAQKGQGAYEQYF.

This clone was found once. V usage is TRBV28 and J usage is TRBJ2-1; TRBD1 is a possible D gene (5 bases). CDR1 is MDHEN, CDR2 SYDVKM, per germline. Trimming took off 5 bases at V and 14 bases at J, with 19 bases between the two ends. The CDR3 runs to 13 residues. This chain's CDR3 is CASSPASRVTEFF. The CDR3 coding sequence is TGTGCCAGCAGTCCCGCTTCCAGGGTCACGGAGTTCTTC.

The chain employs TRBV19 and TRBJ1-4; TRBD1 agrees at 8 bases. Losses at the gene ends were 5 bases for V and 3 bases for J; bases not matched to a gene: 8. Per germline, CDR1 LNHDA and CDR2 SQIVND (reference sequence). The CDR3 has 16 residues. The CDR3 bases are TGTGCCAGTAGTGGGAACAGGGGGGCCGCTAATGAAAAACTGTTTTTT. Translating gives CASSGNRGAANEKLFF.

The CDR3 sequence is CATSLGRGNYGYTF. For the CDR3, the DNA is TGTGCCACCAGCCTAGGCAGGGGAAACTATGGCTACACCTTC. The chain links TRBV15 to TRBJ1-2; TRBD1 might be the D (6 bases). Trimming cost V 5 bases and J 2 bases, with 12 bases left between them. Germline V gives CDR1 LNHNV, CDR2 YYDKDF (reference sequence). The CDR3 runs 14 residues. The complete variable domain, with remaining parts taken from reference TRBV15 and TRBJ1-2, reads DAMVIQNPRYQVTQFGKPVTLSCSQTLNHNVMYWYQQKSSQAPKLLFHYYDKDFNNEADTPDNFQSRRPNTSFCFLDIRSPGLGDTAMYLCATSLGRGNYGYTFGSGTRLTVV.

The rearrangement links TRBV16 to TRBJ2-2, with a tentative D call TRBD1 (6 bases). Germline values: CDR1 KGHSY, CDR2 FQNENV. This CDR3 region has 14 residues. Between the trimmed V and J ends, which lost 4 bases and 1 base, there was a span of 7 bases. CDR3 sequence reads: CASSPTGNTGELFF. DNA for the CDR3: TGTGCCAGCAGCCCGACAGGGAACACCGGGGAGCTGTTTTTT.

CDR3 region: CASRTGSHEQYF. The DNA of the CDR3 is TGTGCCAGCAGGACAGGGAGCCACGAGCAGTACTTC. The chain uses TRBV6-1 and TRBJ2-7, with 7 bases lining up with TRBD1. This CDR3 is built from 12 residues. In germline, CDR1 is MNHNS, CDR2 SASEGT. The ends lost 6 bases at V and 5 bases at J; junction bases unmatched: 4.

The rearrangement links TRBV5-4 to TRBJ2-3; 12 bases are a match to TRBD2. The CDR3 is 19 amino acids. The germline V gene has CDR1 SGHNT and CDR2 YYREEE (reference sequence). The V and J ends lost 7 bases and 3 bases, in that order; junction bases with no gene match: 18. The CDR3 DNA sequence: TGTGCCAGCGCCCCCGCCTGGGCTAGCGGGGGGGCGGGGACAGATACGCAGTATTTT. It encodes CASAPAWASGGAGTDTQYF.

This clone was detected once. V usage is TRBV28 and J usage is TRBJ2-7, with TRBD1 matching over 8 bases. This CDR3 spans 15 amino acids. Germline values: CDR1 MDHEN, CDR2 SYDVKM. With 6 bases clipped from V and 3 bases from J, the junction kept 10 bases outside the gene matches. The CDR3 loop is CASRRRDRGDYEQYF. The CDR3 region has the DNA TGTGCCAGCAGGAGGAGAGACAGGGGAGACTACGAGCAGTACTTC.

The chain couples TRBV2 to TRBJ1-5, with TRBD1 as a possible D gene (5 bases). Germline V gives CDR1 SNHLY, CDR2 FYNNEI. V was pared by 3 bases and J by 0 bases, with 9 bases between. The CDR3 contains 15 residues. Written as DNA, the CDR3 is TGTGCCAGCAGTGAGAGACAGCTTAGCAATCAGCCCCAGCATTTT. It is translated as CASSERQLSNQPQHF.